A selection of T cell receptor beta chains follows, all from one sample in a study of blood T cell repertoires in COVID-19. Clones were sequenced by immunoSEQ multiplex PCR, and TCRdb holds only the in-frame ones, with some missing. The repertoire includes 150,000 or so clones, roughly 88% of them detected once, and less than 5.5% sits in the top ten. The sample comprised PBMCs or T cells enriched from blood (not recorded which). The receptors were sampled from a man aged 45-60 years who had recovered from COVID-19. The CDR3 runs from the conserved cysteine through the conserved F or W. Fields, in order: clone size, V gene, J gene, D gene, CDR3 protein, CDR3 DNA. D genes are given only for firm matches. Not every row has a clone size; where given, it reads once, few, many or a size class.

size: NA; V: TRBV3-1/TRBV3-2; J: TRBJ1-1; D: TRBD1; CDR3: CASRPGQANTEAFF; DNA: TGTGCCAGCAGGCCCGGACAGGCTAACACTGAAGCTTTCTTT
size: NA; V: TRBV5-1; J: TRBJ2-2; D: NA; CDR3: CASSLGASGELFF; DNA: TGCGCCAGCAGCTTGGGGGCATCCGGGGAGCTGTTTTTT
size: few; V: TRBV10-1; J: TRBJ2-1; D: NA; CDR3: CASSEILNEQFF; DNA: TGCGCCAGCAGTGAAATCCTCAATGAGCAGTTCTTC
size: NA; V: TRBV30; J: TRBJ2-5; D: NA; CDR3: CAWSFLQIQETQYF; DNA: TGTGCCTGGAGTTTTCTACAGATCCAAGAGACCCAGTACTTC
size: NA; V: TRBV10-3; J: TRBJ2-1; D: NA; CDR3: CAISEEAYNEQFF; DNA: TGTGCCATCAGTGAGGAAGCTTACAATGAGCAGTTCTTC
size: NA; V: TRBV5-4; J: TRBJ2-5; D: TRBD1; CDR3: CASSLGGQGVGETQYF; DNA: TGTGCCAGCAGCTTGGGGGGGCAGGGGGTTGGAGAGACCCAGTACTTC
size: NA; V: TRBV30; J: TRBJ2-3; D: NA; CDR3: CASERADTQYF; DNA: TGTGCCTCGGAGCGGGCAGATACGCAGTATTTT
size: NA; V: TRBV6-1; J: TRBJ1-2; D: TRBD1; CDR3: CASSEGDRGNGYTF; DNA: TGTGCCAGCAGTGAAGGGGACAGGGGGAATGGCTACACCTTC
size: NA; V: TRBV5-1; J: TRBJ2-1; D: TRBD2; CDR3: CASSLETSHNEQFF; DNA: TGCGCCAGCAGCTTGGAGACTAGCCACAATGAGCAGTTCTTC
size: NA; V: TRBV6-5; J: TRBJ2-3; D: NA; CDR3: CASSSRDTQYF; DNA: TGTGCCAGCAGTTCGAGGGATACGCAGTATTTT
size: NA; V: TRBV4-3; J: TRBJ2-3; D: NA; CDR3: CASSQASTDTQYF; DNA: TGCGCCAGCAGCCAAGCGAGCACAGATACGCAGTATTTT
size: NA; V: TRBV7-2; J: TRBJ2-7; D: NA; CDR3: CASSFSQYEQYF; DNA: TGTGCCAGCAGCTTTTCCCAGTACGAGCAGTACTTC
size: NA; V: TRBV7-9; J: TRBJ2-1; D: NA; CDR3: CASRQDNYNEQFF; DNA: TGTGCCAGCAGGCAGGATAACTACAATGAGCAGTTCTTC
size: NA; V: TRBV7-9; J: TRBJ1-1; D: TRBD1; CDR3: CASSTGGFEAFF; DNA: TGTGCCAGCAGCACAGGGGGCTTTGAAGCTTTCTTT
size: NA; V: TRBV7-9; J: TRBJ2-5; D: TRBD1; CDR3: CASSLGRDSGFWYQETQYF; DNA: TGTGCCAGCAGCTTAGGCCGGGACAGCGGTTTTTGGTACCAAGAGACCCAGTACTTC
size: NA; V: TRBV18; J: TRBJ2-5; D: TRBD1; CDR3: CASSPGTGGLETQYF; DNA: TGTGCCAGCTCCCCCGGGACAGGGGGCCTGGAGACCCAGTACTTC
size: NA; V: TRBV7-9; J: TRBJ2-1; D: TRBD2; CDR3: CASSLTSGSIYNEQFF; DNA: TGTGCCAGCAGCTTAACTAGCGGGAGTATCTACAATGAGCAGTTCTTC
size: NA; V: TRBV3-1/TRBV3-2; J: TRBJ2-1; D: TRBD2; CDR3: CASNPQWREVGGSSYNEQFF; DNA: TGTGCCAGCAACCCCCAGTGGCGGGAGGTGGGGGGTTCCTCCTACAATGAGCAGTTCTTC
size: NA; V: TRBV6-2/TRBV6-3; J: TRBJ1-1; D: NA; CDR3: CASSYLPQGFTEAFF; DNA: TGTGCCAGCAGTTACTTGCCTCAGGGGTTCACTGAAGCTTTCTTT
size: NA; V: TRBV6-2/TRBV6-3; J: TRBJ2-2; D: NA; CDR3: CASSQDFLNTGELFF; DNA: TGTGCCAGCAGTCAGGACTTCCTGAACACCGGGGAGCTGTTTTTT
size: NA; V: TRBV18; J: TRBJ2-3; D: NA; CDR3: CASSLQGDTQYF; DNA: TGTGCCAGCTCACTTCAGGGAGATACGCAGTATTTT
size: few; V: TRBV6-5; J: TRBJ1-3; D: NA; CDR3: CASSYSLRGSGNTIYF; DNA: TGTGCCAGCAGTTACTCGCTCCGGGGGTCTGGAAACACCATATATTTT
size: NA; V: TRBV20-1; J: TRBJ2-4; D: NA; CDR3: CSATSKNIQYF; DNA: TGCAGTGCTACTAGCAAAAACATTCAGTACTTC
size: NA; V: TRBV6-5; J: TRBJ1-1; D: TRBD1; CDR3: CASRGTVNTEAFF; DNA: TGTGCCAGCAGAGGGACAGTGAACACTGAAGCTTTCTTT
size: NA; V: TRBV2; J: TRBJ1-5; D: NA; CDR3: CASSDYRNQPQHF; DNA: TGTGCCAGCAGTGACTACAGAAATCAGCCCCAGCATTTT
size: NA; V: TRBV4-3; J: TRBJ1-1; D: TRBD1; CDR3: CASSQDKTGVFEAFF; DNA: TGCGCCAGCAGCCAAGACAAGACAGGGGTATTTGAAGCTTTCTTT
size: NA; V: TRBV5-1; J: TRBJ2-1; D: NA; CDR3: CASSFPLSAWSYNEQFF; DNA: TGCGCCAGCAGCTTCCCGCTGTCCGCGTGGTCCTACAATGAGCAGTTCTTC
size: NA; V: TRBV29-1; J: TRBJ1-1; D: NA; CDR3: CSVARWNTEAFF; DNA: TGCAGCGTTGCCAGGTGGAACACTGAAGCTTTCTTT
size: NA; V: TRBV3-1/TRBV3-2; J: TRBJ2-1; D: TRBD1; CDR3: CASSQRQGREQFF; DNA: TGTGCCAGCAGCCAGCGACAGGGCCGGGAGCAGTTCTTC
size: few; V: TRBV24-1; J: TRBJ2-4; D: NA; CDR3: CATSDFSLRGENIQYF; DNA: TGTGCCACCAGTGATTTTTCCCTAAGAGGAGAAAACATTCAGTACTTC
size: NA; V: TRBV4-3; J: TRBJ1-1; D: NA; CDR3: CASSQDNRAETEAFF; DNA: TGCGCCAGCAGCCAAGACAACAGGGCAGAGACTGAAGCTTTCTTT
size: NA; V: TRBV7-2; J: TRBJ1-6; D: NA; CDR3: CASSLQGFNSPLHF; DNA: TGTGCCAGCAGCTTACAGGGATTTAATTCACCCCTCCACTTT
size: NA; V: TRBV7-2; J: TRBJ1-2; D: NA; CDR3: CASSKSGYGYTF; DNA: TGTGCCAGCAGCAAGTCGGGATATGGCTACACCTTC
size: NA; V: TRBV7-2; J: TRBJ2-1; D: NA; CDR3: CASSFAELSGAFF; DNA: TGTGCCAGCAGCTTCGCGGAGTTAAGCGGCGCGTTCTTC
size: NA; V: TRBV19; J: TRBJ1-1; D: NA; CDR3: CASSIDVQGGYTEAFF; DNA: TGTGCCAGTAGTATAGATGTCCAGGGAGGTTACACTGAAGCTTTCTTT
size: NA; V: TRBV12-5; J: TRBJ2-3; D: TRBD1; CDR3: CASGRGTGGWDTQYF; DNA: TGTGCTAGTGGCCGGGGGACAGGGGGCTGGGATACGCAGTATTTT
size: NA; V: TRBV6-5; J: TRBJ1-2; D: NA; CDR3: CASSYLREHGYTF; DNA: TGTGCCAGCAGTTATCTCAGGGAACATGGCTACACCTTC
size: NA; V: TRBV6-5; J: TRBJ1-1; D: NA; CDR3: CASRPPISREAFF; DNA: TGTGCCAGCAGACCACCGATATCGCGTGAAGCTTTCTTT
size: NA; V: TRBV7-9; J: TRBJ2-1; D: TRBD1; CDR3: CASSSPGQGSNEQFF; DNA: TGTGCCAGCAGCTCACCGGGACAGGGTAGTAATGAGCAGTTCTTC
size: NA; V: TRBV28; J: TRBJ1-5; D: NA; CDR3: CASSLKTGLGPQHF; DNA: TGTGCCAGCAGTTTAAAGACAGGCTTAGGGCCCCAGCATTTT
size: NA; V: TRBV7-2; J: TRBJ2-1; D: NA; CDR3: CASSSRDGNEQFF; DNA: TGTGCCAGCAGCAGCAGGGATGGTAATGAGCAGTTCTTC
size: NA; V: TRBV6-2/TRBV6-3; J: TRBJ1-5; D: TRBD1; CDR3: CASSQAGTGFQPQHF; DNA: TGTGCCAGCAGCCAAGCCGGGACAGGGTTTCAGCCCCAGCATTTT
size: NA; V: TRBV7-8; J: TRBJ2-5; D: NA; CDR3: CASSLEPQGKETQYF; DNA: TGTGCCAGCAGCTTAGAACCCCAGGGCAAAGAGACCCAGTACTTC
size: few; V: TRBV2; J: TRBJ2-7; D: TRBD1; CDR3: CASSEGTGTEQYF; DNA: TGTGCCAGCAGTGAAGGGACAGGTACCGAGCAGTACTTC
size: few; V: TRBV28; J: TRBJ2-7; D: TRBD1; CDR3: CASSPQTGYYEQYF; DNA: TGTGCCAGCAGTCCCCAGACAGGGTATTACGAGCAGTACTTC
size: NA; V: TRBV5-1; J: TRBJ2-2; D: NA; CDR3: CASSLVRALDTGELFF; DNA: TGCGCCAGCAGCTTGGTCCGAGCGCTGGACACCGGGGAGCTGTTTTTT
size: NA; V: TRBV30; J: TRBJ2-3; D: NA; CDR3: CAWNRGPDTQYF; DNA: TGTGCCTGGAACCGGGGTCCGGATACGCAGTATTTT
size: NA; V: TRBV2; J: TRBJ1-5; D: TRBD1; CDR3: CASSPGTANQPQHF; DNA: TGTGCCAGCAGCCCCGGGACAGCAAATCAGCCCCAGCATTTT
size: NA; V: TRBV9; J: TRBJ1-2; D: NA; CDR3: CASSVGGLGYGYTF; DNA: TGTGCCAGCAGCGTAGGGGGGCTGGGATATGGCTACACCTTC
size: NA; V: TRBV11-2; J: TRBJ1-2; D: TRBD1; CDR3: CASSAQGQLGYTF; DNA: TGTGCCAGCAGCGCACAGGGGCAACTCGGCTACACCTTC
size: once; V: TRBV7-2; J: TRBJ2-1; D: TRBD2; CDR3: CASSLTSGGNEQFF; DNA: TGTGCCAGCAGCCTGACTAGCGGGGGAAATGAGCAGTTCTTC
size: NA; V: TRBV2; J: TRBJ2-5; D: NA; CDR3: CASSESGPRTQETQYF; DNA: TGTGCCAGCAGTGAAAGCGGCCCCAGAACCCAAGAGACCCAGTACTTC
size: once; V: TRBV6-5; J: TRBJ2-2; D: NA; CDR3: CASSLQQNTGELFF; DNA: TGTGCCAGCAGTCTACAGCAGAACACCGGGGAGCTGTTTTTT
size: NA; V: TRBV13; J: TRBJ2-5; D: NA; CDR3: CASSPRTVQETQYF; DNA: TGTGCCAGCAGCCCAAGGACAGTACAAGAGACCCAGTACTTC
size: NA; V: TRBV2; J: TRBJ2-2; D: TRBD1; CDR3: CASRDLTETGGTGELFF; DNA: TGTGCCAGCAGGGACTTAACCGAGACAGGGGGAACCGGGGAGCTGTTTTTT
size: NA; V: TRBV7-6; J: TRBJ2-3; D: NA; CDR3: CASSLAGGRGDTQYF; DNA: TGTGCCAGCAGCTTAGCGGGGGGTAGAGGAGATACGCAGTATTTT
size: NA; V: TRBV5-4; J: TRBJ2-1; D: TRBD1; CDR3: CASSFDRVNEQFF; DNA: TGTGCCAGCAGCTTCGACAGGGTCAATGAGCAGTTCTTC
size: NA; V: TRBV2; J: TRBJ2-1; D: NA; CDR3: CASKGTNYNEQFF; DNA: TGTGCCAGCAAAGGGACAAACTACAATGAGCAGTTCTTC
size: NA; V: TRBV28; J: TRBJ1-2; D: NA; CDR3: CASSSPANYGYTF; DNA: TGTGCCAGCAGCTCTCCTGCTAACTATGGCTACACCTTC
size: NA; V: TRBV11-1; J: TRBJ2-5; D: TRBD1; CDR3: CASSPGQPQETQYF; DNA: TGTGCCAGCAGCCCGGGACAGCCCCAAGAGACCCAGTACTTC